A single sample gave rise to the 20 T cell receptor beta chains below, sequenced in a study of blood T cell repertoires in COVID-19 (dated by TCRdb to 2020 to 2021). Library method: the immunoSEQ multiplex PCR assay. TCRdb limited this immuneACCESS table to in-frame rearrangements with V and J called. A share of clones is missing; checked studies link under half to unresolved V genes, and the rest is unexplained. The sample contains about 270,000 clones, approximately 89% of them found a single time. The top ten clonotypes cover approximately 2.4% of the sample. Sequenced material: PBMCs or T cells enriched from blood (not recorded which). The receptors derive from a woman under 30 who had recovered from COVID-19.

This sequence joins TRBV4-1 and TRBJ2-7; D call uncertain. This CDR3 has 14 amino acids. Per the germline V gene, CDR1 is MGHRA and CDR2 is YSYEKL. V lost 4 bases and J lost 0, with 10 bases in between. The CDR3 nucleotides read TGCGCCAGCAGCCCCCGGTTCGGCTCCTACGAGCAGTACTTC. Translation: CASSPRFGSYEQYF.

The chain is built from TRBV7-2 and TRBJ2-2, with TRBD2 identical over 8 bases. The CDR3 extends over 15 amino acids. After removal of 4 bases from V and 4 bases from J, the junction contained 5 bases not matched to a gene. Per germline, CDR1 SGHTA and CDR2 FQGNSA. The CDR3: CASSSLAGITGELFF. CDR3 coding DNA: TGTGCCAGCAGCTCCCTAGCGGGTATCACCGGGGAGCTGTTTTTT.

This chain joins TRBV6-5 and TRBJ2-3, with TRBD1 matching over 9 bases. V shed 7 bases, J shed 3 bases, and the junction held 8 bases outside the gene matches. The CDR3 sequence is 15 residues long. Looked up from germline, CDR1 is MNHEY and CDR2 is SVGAGI. The CDR3: CASILTGGRTDTQYF. The CDR3 DNA sequence: TGTGCCAGCATCTTGACAGGGGGTCGAACAGATACGCAGTATTTT.

This chain joins TRBV5-1 and TRBJ2-7, with TRBD1 matching 8 bases. The CDR3 is 19 amino acids. Germline CDR1 and CDR2: SGHRS and YFSETQ. The ends lost 1 base at V and 1 base at J; junction bases unmatched: 16. This CDR3 reads CASSLFRTGRSIRSYEQYF. In DNA, the CDR3 is TGCGCCAGCAGCTTGTTTCGGACAGGGCGTTCTATTAGATCCTACGAGCAGTACTTC.

V and J are TRBV19 and TRBJ2-1; 13 nucleotides align to TRBD2. This CDR3 has 16 residues. With V trimmed by 4 bases and J by 5 bases, 5 bases remained unmatched. Germline V CDR1 and CDR2: LNHDA, SQIVND (reference sequence). The CDR3 DNA reads TGTGCCAGTAGTACACCTGGACTAGCGGGGGACAATGAGCAGTTCTTC. Translated: CASSTPGLAGDNEQFF.

This chain connects TRBV19 to TRBJ1-5, with TRBD1 matching 9 bases. This CDR3 spans 15 amino acids. Unmatched junction bases numbered 8, after V lost 5 bases and J lost 6 bases. CDR1 and CDR2 (germline): LNHDA, SQIVND (reference sequence). The CDR3 protein is CASSGTGGGSQPQHF. The CDR3 DNA follows: TGTGCCAGTAGTGGAACAGGGGGCGGGAGTCAGCCCCAGCATTTT. Variable domain in full (rest from reference TRBV19 and TRBJ1-5): DGGITQSPKYLFRKEGQNVTLSCEQNLNHDAMYWYRQDPGQGLRLIYYSQIVNDFQKGDIAEGYSVSREKKESFPLTVTSAQKNPTAFYLCASSGTGGGSQPQHFGDGTRLSIL.

This chain joins TRBV11-2 and TRBJ1-2; D not certain. This CDR3 has 15 amino acids. CDR1 and CDR2 (germline): SGHAT, FQNNGV. Trimming removed 5 bases from V and 3 bases from J, with 16 bases in between. CDR3 loop: CASSPRTDLDYGYTF. In DNA, the CDR3 is TGTGCCAGCAGCCCGCGAACCGACCTAGACTATGGCTACACCTTC.

The rearrangement links TRBV27 to TRBJ1-2; 8 positions match TRBD1. Germline V gives CDR1 MNHEY, CDR2 SMNVEV (reference sequence). The CDR3 is 15 residues long. V lost 0 bases and J lost 4; bases outside the gene matches: 4. CDR3 residues: CASSLSGTGPYGYTF. CDR3 sequence (DNA): TGTGCCAGCAGTTTATCGGGGACAGGCCCCTATGGCTACACCTTC.

The J gene is TRBJ1-2, the V gene TRBV19; tentatively, D is TRBD1 (5 bases). The CDR3 consists of 15 residues. Germline V lookup: CDR1 LNHDA, CDR2 SQIVND (reference sequence). Trimming left V 1 base short and J 2 bases short, with 11 bases between. As DNA, the CDR3 is TGTGCCAGTAGTATAGGTCGGGGGGGGAACTATGGCTACACCTTC. This translates into CASSIGRGGNYGYTF.

The chain employs TRBV7-9 and TRBJ1-2; 7 positions agree with TRBD1. Germline V gene sequence: CDR1 SEHNR, CDR2 FQNEAQ (reference sequence). The CDR3 length is 17 residues. J lost 4 bases, V lost 5 bases, and 16 bases had no gene match. The CDR3, as DNA: TGTGCCAGCAGCACCCGGGACAGTCAGCTAATTAGCTATGGCTACACCTTC. It yields the protein CASSTRDSQLISYGYTF.

The chain uses TRBV4-3 and TRBJ1-2; D ambiguous. Trimming removed 5 bases from V and 1 base from J, with 11 bases in between. The CDR3 has 14 amino acids. Germline V gene data show CDR1 as LGHNA and CDR2 as YSLEER. CDR3 nucleotide sequence: TGCGCCAGCAGCTTCCGACTGAGTAACTATGGCTACACCTTC. This translates into CASSFRLSNYGYTF.

This clone was detected once. The chain is built from TRBV6-5 and TRBJ1-1, with 8 bases that match TRBD1. The CDR3 consists of 14 residues. Germline loops: CDR1 MNHEY, CDR2 SVGAGI. V shed 6 bases and J 1 base; nucleotides not matched to a gene: 4. The CDR3 coding sequence is TGTGCCAGCAGCCACAGGGGGGCGAACACTGAAGCTTTCTTT. It encodes CASSHRGANTEAFF.

The chain is built from TRBV19 and TRBJ2-2; 9 bases fit TRBD2. Per the germline V gene, CDR1 is LNHDA and CDR2 is SQIVND (reference sequence). V dropped 8 bases and J dropped 0; count of bases not matched to a gene: 10. This CDR3 has 17 amino acids. CDR3 nucleotides: TGTGCCAGTTTCCGGTGGCGGGAGGGTGCGAACACCGGGGAGCTGTTTTTT. Translating gives CASFRWREGANTGELFF.

V gene TRBV5-6 combines with J gene TRBJ2-2, with TRBD2 matching 13 bases. The CDR3 runs 17 residues. Germline lookup yields CDR1 SGHDT and CDR2 YYEEEE. The V segment lost 3 bases and the J segment 3 bases; nucleotides outside the gene matches: 5. Written as DNA, the CDR3 is TGTGCCAGCAGCTCGGGGACTAGCGGGGCCTACACCGGGGAGCTGTTTTTT. It is translated as CASSSGTSGAYTGELFF.

The chain has TRBV7-8 and TRBJ2-7; tentatively, D is TRBD1 (5 bases). CDR1 is SGHVS and CDR2 is FQNEAQ in the germline V gene. This CDR3 spans 14 amino acids. The V and J ends lost 3 bases and 2 bases respectively, with 11 bases between them. This CDR3 reads CASSFGAGTYEQYF. Written as DNA, the CDR3 is TGTGCCAGCAGCTTTGGGGCAGGAACCTACGAGCAGTACTTC. Based on the CDR3 plus reference TRBV7-8 and TRBJ2-7, the full variable domain is GAGVSQSPRYKVAKRGQDVALRCDPISGHVSLFWYQQALGQGPEFLTYFQNEAQLDKSGLPSDRFFAERPEGSVSTLKIQRTQQEDSAVYLCASSFGAGTYEQYFGPGTRLTVT.

The V and J genes are TRBV30 and TRBJ1-2, with D possibly matching TRBD1 (5 bases). The CDR3 is 15 residues long. Trimming cost V 1 base and J 6 bases, with 18 bases left between them. Germline V gene sequence: CDR1 GTSNPN, CDR2 SVGIG (reference sequence). The CDR3 spells CAWSAGGGTSDGYTF. The CDR3 DNA reads as TGTGCCTGGAGTGCAGGTGGAGGGACCTCGGATGGCTACACCTTC.

The chain uses TRBV5-8 and TRBJ2-1; tentatively, D is TRBD2 (5 bases). The CDR3 is made up of 14 amino acids. Per the germline V gene, CDR1 is SGHTS and CDR2 is YDEGEE. Trimming left V 4 bases short and J 5 bases short, with 13 bases between. The CDR3 DNA is TGTGCCAGCAGCCCCGGGGAAGTTAACAATGAGCAGTTCTTC. Amino acids: CASSPGEVNNEQFF.

The V gene is TRBV28, the J gene TRBJ2-5; possibly TRBD1 for D (5 bases). The CDR3 consists of 14 residues. Trimming removed 2 bases from V and 5 bases from J, with 12 bases in between. CDR1 is MDHEN, CDR2 SYDVKM, per germline. The CDR3 protein is CASSLMAGKETQYF. CDR3 bases: TGTGCCAGCAGTTTAATGGCAGGGAAGGAGACCCAGTACTTC.

This chain uses TRBV7-2 with TRBJ2-7; 9 bases line up with TRBD1. Germline CDR1 and CDR2: SGHTA and FQGNSA. This CDR3 contains 14 residues. V dropped 5 bases and J dropped 3; count of bases not matched to a gene: 5. The CDR3 nucleotides read TGTGCCAGCAGCCCATGGGACAGGGACTACGAGCAGTACTTC. Its translation is CASSPWDRDYEQYF.

The chain carries TRBV18 and TRBJ1-1; D unclear. CDR1 and CDR2 (germline): KGHSH, LQKENI. The germline V and J ends were trimmed by 3 bases and 11 bases, with 13 bases remaining between them. This CDR3 spans 12 amino acids. DNA of the CDR3: TGTGCCAGCTCACCGCGGGGTGGGGAGGCTTTCTTT. It encodes CASSPRGGEAFF.